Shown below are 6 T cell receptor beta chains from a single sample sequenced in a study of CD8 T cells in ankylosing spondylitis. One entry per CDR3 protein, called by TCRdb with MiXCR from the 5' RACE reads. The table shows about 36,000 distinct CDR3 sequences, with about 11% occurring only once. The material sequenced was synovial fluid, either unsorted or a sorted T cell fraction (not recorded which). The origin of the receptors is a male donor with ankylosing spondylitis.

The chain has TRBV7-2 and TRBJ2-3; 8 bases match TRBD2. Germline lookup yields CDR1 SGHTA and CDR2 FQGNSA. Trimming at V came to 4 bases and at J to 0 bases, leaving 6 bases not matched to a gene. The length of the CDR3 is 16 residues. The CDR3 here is CASSSIAGLSTDTQYF. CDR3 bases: TGTGCCAGCAGCTCGATAGCGGGGCTCAGCACAGATACGCAGTATTTT.

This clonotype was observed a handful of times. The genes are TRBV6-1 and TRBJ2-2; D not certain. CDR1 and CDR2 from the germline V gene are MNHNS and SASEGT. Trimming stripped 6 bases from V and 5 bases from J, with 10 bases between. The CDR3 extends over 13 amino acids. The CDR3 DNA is TGTGCCAGCAGCCGAATGGGGACCGGGGAGCTGTTTTTT. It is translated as CASSRMGTGELFF.

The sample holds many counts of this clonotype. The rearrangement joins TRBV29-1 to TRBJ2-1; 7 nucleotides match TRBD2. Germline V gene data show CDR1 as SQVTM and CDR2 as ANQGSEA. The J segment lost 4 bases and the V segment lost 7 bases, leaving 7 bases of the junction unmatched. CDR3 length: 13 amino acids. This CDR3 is CSGGEGEYNEQFF. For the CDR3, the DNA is TGCAGCGGCGGGGAGGGCGAGTACAATGAGCAGTTCTTC.

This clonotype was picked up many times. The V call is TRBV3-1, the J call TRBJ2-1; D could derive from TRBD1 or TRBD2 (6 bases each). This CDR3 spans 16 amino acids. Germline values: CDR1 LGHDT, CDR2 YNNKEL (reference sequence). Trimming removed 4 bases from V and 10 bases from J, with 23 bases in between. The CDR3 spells CASSLARDLGGLEQFF. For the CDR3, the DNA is TGTGCCAGCAGCCTTGCCAGGGACTTAGGGGGATTGGAGCAGTTCTTC.

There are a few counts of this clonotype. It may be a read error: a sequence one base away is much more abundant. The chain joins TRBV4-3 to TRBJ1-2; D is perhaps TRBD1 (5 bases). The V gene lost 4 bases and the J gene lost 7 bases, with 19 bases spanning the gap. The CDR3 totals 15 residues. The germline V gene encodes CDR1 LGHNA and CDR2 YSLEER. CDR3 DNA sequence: TGCGCCAGCAGCCGAGATCTGCCGCCCGACAGTGGCTACACCTTC. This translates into CASSRDLPPDSGYTF.

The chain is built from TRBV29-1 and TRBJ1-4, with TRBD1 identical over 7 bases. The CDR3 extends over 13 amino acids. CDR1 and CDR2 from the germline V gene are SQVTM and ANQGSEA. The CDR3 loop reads CLGTAATNEKLFF. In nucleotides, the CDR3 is TGCTTAGGGACAGCTGCAACTAATGAAAAACTGTTTTTT.